This T cell receptor beta chain comes out of a study of T cell repertoires and HLA-DP antigens. For the study at large: Alloantigens: one with one groove difference and one with about ten differences versus self. Pre-culture CD4+ samples used around 1,200 ng DNA versus about 210 ng for CD137+CD4+ sorts.

In germline, CDR1 is LNHDA, CDR2 SQIVND (reference sequence). V was clipped by 3 bases and J by 5 bases; unmatched bases: 8. The CDR3 runs to 15 residues. Points from the study as a whole: A non-physiological HeLa system presented antigen to total CD4+ responders.

The primer mix covered 54 TRBV segments and 13 TRBJ segments. The method was immunoSEQ multiplex PCR; TCRdb's version includes in-frame clones alone and lacks a portion of them. Of around 110,000 clones listed, 85% to 95% are singletons. Of note for this clone: As yet, its antigen is unknown.

The TCR comes from a woman between 18 and 30 years old in good health and CMV-seronegative. The sample was CD4+ T cells from PBMCs. V usage is TRBV19 and J usage is TRBJ2-5, with 8 positions matching TRBD2. The CDR3 sequence: CASSMRGAQGETQYF. The CDR3 nucleotides read TGTGCCAGTAGTATGCGGGGGGCTCAGGGTGAGACCCAGTACTTC.